Following are 31 T cell receptor beta chains from one sample sequenced in a study of shared clonotypes between healthy human individuals. Only in-frame clones appear in the TCRdb table, and some are missing; sequencing was by immunoSEQ multiplex PCR. The sample carries hundreds of thousands of clones, 74% recorded once. The sequenced sample consisted of memory CD4+ T cells sorted from blood. The subset is: CD45RA-negative fraction. Receptors were obtained from a woman in her twenties or thirties in good health.

CDR3 DNA sequence: TGTGCCAGCAGTGAATGGGAGGCCTCCTACAATGAGCAGTTCTTC. Encoded protein: CASSEWEASYNEQFF. This chain joins TRBV6-4 and TRBJ2-1; the D gene is possibly TRBD2 (6 bases). Germline CDR1 and CDR2: MRHNA and SNTAGT. The CDR3 extends over 15 amino acids. Trimming took 3 bases from V and 0 from J, leaving 9 bases between them.

The V and J genes are TRBV4-2 and TRBJ2-7; TRBD1 aligns across 8 bases. V was pared by 3 bases and J by 2 bases, with 12 bases of the junction left unmatched. This CDR3 spans 17 amino acids. Looked up from germline, CDR1 is LGHNA and CDR2 is YNFKEQ. The CDR3 region is CASSQGPGQEKTYEQYF. The CDR3 DNA reads as TGTGCCAGCAGCCAGGGCCCGGGACAGGAAAAAACCTACGAGCAGTACTTC.

A remark on this clone: Other nucleotide sequences in the sample specify the same CDR3. The rearrangement joins TRBV6-5 to TRBJ2-1; maybe TRBD1 (6 bases). Germline CDR1 is MNHEY and CDR2 is SVGAGI. The CDR3 has 15 residues. Trimming removed 5 bases from V and 0 bases from J, with 11 bases in between. DNA for the CDR3: TGTGCCAGCAGTCTGGGACATCGCTCCTACAATGAGCAGTTCTTC. Protein: CASSLGHRSYNEQFF.

V usage is TRBV30 and J usage is TRBJ1-2, with a possible D match to TRBD1 (5 bases). CDR3 length equals 13 residues. V was clipped by 8 bases and J by 6 bases, with 19 bases between them. Germline CDR1 and CDR2: GTSNPN and SVGIG (reference sequence). CDR3 sequence (DNA): TGTGCCCGATCTGGGGGAATAGTACATGGCTACACCTTC. This sequence encodes CARSGGIVHGYTF.

DNA of the CDR3: TGTGCCAGCAGTTTCGGAGTACCCGGGGAGCTGTTTTTT. It translates to CASSFGVPGELFF. The chain is built from TRBV28 and TRBJ2-2; no firm D call. The CDR3 has 13 amino acids. V was cut by 3 bases and J by 6 bases, with 8 bases left in between. Germline V CDR1 and CDR2: MDHEN, SYDVKM.

The chain carries TRBV5-1 and TRBJ2-1; D might be TRBD2 (5 bases). CDR3 length: 13 residues. V lost 2 bases and J 8 bases, leaving 11 bases between the germline ends. Per the germline V gene, CDR1 is SGHRS and CDR2 is YFSETQ. CDR3 loop: CASSFLSEDEQFF. The CDR3 coding sequence is TGCGCCAGCAGCTTTCTTTCGGAGGATGAGCAGTTCTTC.

This sequence joins TRBV2 and TRBJ1-3; a weak D match, TRBD1 (6 bases). CDR1 is SNHLY and CDR2 is FYNNEI in the germline V gene. V lost 6 bases, J lost 0 bases, and 12 bases lay in between. The CDR3 spans 15 residues. The CDR3 protein is CASRGQKSSGNTIYF. The CDR3 DNA sequence: TGTGCCAGCAGAGGACAGAAAAGCTCTGGAAACACCATATATTTT.

The chain employs TRBV27 and TRBJ2-7; 7 bases line up with TRBD1. Germline-derived CDR1 and CDR2 are MNHEY and SMNVEV (reference sequence). V trimming: 4 bases; J trimming: 7 bases; junction bases outside the gene matches: 10. CDR3 size: 14 residues. DNA of the CDR3: TGTGCCAGCAGTTCAAGAGGGGGCCTAGGGGAGCAGTACTTC. This encodes CASSSRGGLGEQYF.

In its sample, this clone was seen once. The chain carries TRBV18 and TRBJ1-2, with D uncertain. Trimming removed 1 base from V and 2 bases from J, with 11 bases in between. Germline CDR1 is KGHSH and CDR2 is LQKENI. The CDR3 totals 15 residues. The CDR3: CASSPQGNYNYGYTF. CDR3 DNA: TGTGCCAGCTCACCACAAGGGAATTACAACTATGGCTACACCTTC.

This sequence joins TRBV27 and TRBJ1-3, with 8 positions matching TRBD1. The CDR3 runs 13 residues. Germline-derived CDR1 and CDR2 are MNHEY and SMNVEV (reference sequence). J lost 4 bases, V lost 6 bases, and 2 bases had no gene match. Here the CDR3 DNA reads TGTGCCAGCAGGACAGGGGAGGGAAACACCATATATTTT. This codes for CASRTGEGNTIYF.

The CDR3 sequence: CASSPRSAGGLYNEQFF. The CDR3 DNA reads TGTGCCAGCAGCCCACGTTCAGCGGGAGGTCTTTACAATGAGCAGTTCTTC. The chain carries TRBV7-3 and TRBJ2-1, with 9 positions matching TRBD2. The trim removed 5 bases at V and 4 bases at J, leaving 12 bases unmatched. Germline V CDR1 and CDR2: SGHTA, FQGTGA. The CDR3 is 17 amino acids.

This clone was counted a single time. The same CDR3 also results from other DNA sequences found in this sample. The rearrangement uses TRBV5-4 and TRBJ2-2; D possibly corresponds to TRBD1 (6 bases). The CDR3 is 14 amino acids. Germline CDR1 is SGHNT and CDR2 is YYREEE (reference sequence). Trimming shortened V by 4 bases and J by 4 bases, and 11 bases separated the two germline ends. The CDR3, as DNA: TGTGCCAGCAGCCCTGGGACACGCACCGGGGAGCTGTTTTTT. Protein sequence: CASSPGTRTGELFF.

In this sample, this clone turned up a few times. The chain has TRBV27 and TRBJ2-2; D unclear. This CDR3 has 12 amino acids. Trimming took off 5 bases at V and 3 bases at J, with 4 bases between the two ends. CDR1 and CDR2 from the germline V gene are MNHEY and SMNVEV (reference sequence). CDR3 in DNA: TGTGCCAGCAGTCACTACACCGGGGAGCTGTTTTTT. Protein: CASSHYTGELFF.

The chain is built from TRBV7-9 and TRBJ1-5; 9 bases line up with TRBD1. Per germline, CDR1 SEHNR and CDR2 FQNEAQ (reference sequence). The CDR3 has 16 residues. Unmatched junction bases numbered 10, after V lost 5 bases and J lost 5 bases. CDR3 sequence reads: CASSGRDRALHQPQHF. In nucleotides, the CDR3 is TGTGCCAGCAGCGGCCGGGACAGGGCTTTGCATCAGCCCCAGCATTTT.

This clone showed up just a few times. This rearrangement joins TRBV28 to TRBJ2-7; 7 bases are a match to TRBD1. Germline CDR1 and CDR2: MDHEN and SYDVKM. The CDR3 runs to 15 residues. V shed 4 bases and J 2 bases; nucleotides not matched to a gene: 8. The CDR3 here is CASSSSRDSPYEQYF. The CDR3 coding sequence is TGTGCCAGCAGTTCCTCCCGGGACAGCCCCTACGAGCAGTACTTC.

The CDR3 sequence is CGAGTNLNTEAFF. The CDR3 nucleotides are TGTGGGGCCGGGACAAACCTGAACACTGAAGCTTTCTTT. The chain employs TRBV30 and TRBJ1-1, with D possibly matching TRBD1 (6 bases). CDR3 length equals 13 residues. Germline V gene sequence: CDR1 GTSNPN, CDR2 SVGIG (reference sequence).

The sample holds one count of this clone. The chain has TRBV30 and TRBJ1-1; TRBD1 agrees at 11 bases. Germline V gene sequence: CDR1 GTSNPN, CDR2 SVGIG (reference sequence). The CDR3 has 12 residues. J gave up 11 bases and V 5 bases, and 7 bases lay outside the gene matches. The CDR3 DNA reads TGTGCCTGGGGGGGACAGGGGGTTCGCGCTTTCTTT. Translated: CAWGGQGVRAFF.

The V and J genes are TRBV5-4 and TRBJ2-5, with TRBD1 as a possible D gene (6 bases). The CDR3 length is 15 residues. V was pared by 4 bases and J by 5 bases, with 18 bases between. Germline CDR1 reads SGHNT; CDR2 reads YYREEE (reference sequence). The CDR3 sequence is CASSEGQGRAETQYF. CDR3 bases: TGTGCCAGCAGCGAAGGCCAGGGGCGGGCCGAGACCCAGTACTTC.

This chain uses TRBV25-1 with TRBJ1-3; 8 bases match TRBD1. J gave up 0 bases and V 5 bases, and 9 bases lay outside the gene matches. There are 17 residues in the CDR3. Per the germline V gene, CDR1 is MGHDK and CDR2 is SYGVNS. CDR3 bases: TGTGCCAGCAGTAAACCCCCGACAGGGGTCTCTGGAAACACCATATATTTT. Its protein product is CASSKPPTGVSGNTIYF.

The CDR3 region is CASSATLGFSNEQFF. The CDR3, as DNA: TGTGCCAGCAGCGCCACCCTAGGGTTCAGCAATGAGCAGTTCTTC. The V call is TRBV7-9, the J call TRBJ2-1, with unresolved D. CDR1 SEHNR and CDR2 FQNEAQ come from the germline V gene (reference sequence). Trimming left V 5 bases short and J 6 bases short, with 17 bases between. This CDR3 is built from 15 residues.

The V and J genes are TRBV5-1 and TRBJ1-2, with D unresolved. V was clipped by 0 bases and J by 6 bases, with 9 bases between them. The CDR3 consists of 13 residues. Germline assignment: CDR1 SGHRS and CDR2 YFSETQ. This chain's CDR3 is CASSLGTAHGYTF. In DNA form, the CDR3 reads TGCGCCAGCAGCTTGGGGACGGCACATGGCTACACCTTC.

V is TRBV5-1 and J is TRBJ2-2, with D hard to call. V shed 5 bases and J shed 4 bases, with 9 bases lying between them. The CDR3 is 13 residues long. CDR1 and CDR2 from the germline V gene are SGHRS and YFSETQ. In nucleotides, the CDR3 is TGCGCCAGCAGAACAGCGATCACCGGGGAGCTGTTTTTT. Protein product: CASRTAITGELFF.

The chain is built from TRBV7-7 and TRBJ2-1, with D possibly TRBD2 on 7 matching bases. V was cut by 1 base and J by 4 bases, with 11 bases left in between. This CDR3 is 15 amino acids long. Germline V gives CDR1 SSHAT, CDR2 FNYEAQ (reference sequence). CDR3 residues: CASSLGGGQYNEQFF. CDR3 DNA sequence: TGTGCCAGCAGCTTAGGCGGGGGCCAATACAATGAGCAGTTCTTC.

The chain is built from TRBV5-1 and TRBJ2-5, with 10 nucleotides matching TRBD1. Unmatched junction bases numbered 8, after V lost 4 bases and J lost 5 bases. CDR3 length equals 15 residues. Germline V gene data show CDR1 as SGHRS and CDR2 as YFSETQ. CDR3: CASSPQTGGTETQYF. CDR3 nucleotides: TGCGCCAGCAGCCCACAGACAGGGGGCACGGAGACCCAGTACTTC.

This clone was counted once. This sample includes further DNA sequences coding for the same CDR3. The V and J genes are TRBV28 and TRBJ1-5, with no clear D. CDR1 and CDR2 from the germline V gene are MDHEN and SYDVKM. Between the trimmed V and J ends, which lost 5 bases and 6 bases, there was a span of 8 bases. CDR3 length: 12 residues. The CDR3: CASSPYRQPQHF. CDR3 in DNA: TGTGCCAGCAGTCCCTATCGTCAGCCCCAGCATTTT.

This chain links TRBV29-1 with TRBJ2-6; D is ambiguous. The CDR3 loop spans 15 amino acids. V was cut by 5 bases and J by 5 bases, with 16 bases left in between. Germline V gene data show CDR1 as SQVTM and CDR2 as ANQGSEA. The CDR3 protein is CSVHGIQSRANVLTF. In DNA form, the CDR3 reads TGCAGCGTTCATGGCATACAAAGTCGGGCCAACGTCCTGACTTTC.

The CDR3 is CATKPTRSNQPQHF. CDR3 DNA: TGTGCCACCAAACCGACCCGGAGCAATCAGCCCCAGCATTTT. The J gene is TRBJ1-5, the V gene TRBV27; D is ambiguous. CDR1 and CDR2 (germline): MNHEY, SMNVEV (reference sequence). The V end was cut by 10 bases, the J end by 1 base, with 14 bases between. The CDR3 totals 14 residues.

This chain links TRBV6-5 with TRBJ2-2; unclear D gene. The CDR3 totals 16 residues. Germline-derived CDR1 and CDR2 are MNHEY and SVGAGI. V shed 2 bases and J shed 0 bases, with 10 bases lying between them. The CDR3 protein is CASSYLQSANTGELFF. The CDR3 DNA follows: TGTGCCAGCAGTTACCTACAGAGTGCGAACACCGGGGAGCTGTTTTTT.

The CDR3 here is CASSSQTGDQSEQYF. The CDR3, as DNA: TGTGCCAGCAGCTCTCAGACAGGGGACCAGAGCGAGCAGTACTTC. The chain joins TRBV11-2 to TRBJ2-7, with 8 bases lining up with TRBD1. V lost 4 bases and J lost 6; bases outside the gene matches: 11. Germline CDR1 reads SGHAT; CDR2 reads FQNNGV. The CDR3 totals 15 residues.

This rearrangement joins TRBV2 to TRBJ1-1, with D unclear. Germline V gene lookup returns CDR1 SNHLY and CDR2 FYNNEI. The CDR3 loop spans 14 amino acids. Trimming pared 9 bases from V and 0 bases from J, leaving 14 bases between. The DNA of the CDR3 is TGTGCCAGTAACGCGGGCCGGTTGAACACTGAAGCTTTCTTT. Protein product: CASNAGRLNTEAFF.

V is TRBV2 and J is TRBJ2-5; D is tentatively TRBD1 or TRBD2 (6 bases each). The CDR3 totals 14 residues. The germline V and J ends were trimmed by 5 bases and 2 bases, with 12 bases remaining between them. Germline CDR1 is SNHLY and CDR2 is FYNNEI. The CDR3 DNA sequence: TGTGCCAGCAGTCGACGGGGGCTACAAGAGACCCAGTACTTC. Amino acid sequence: CASSRRGLQETQYF.